The clone carrying this T cell receptor beta chain was seen a handful of times. The antigen is undetermined. This specimen belongs to a study of T cell repertoires in urothelial bladder cancer. Findings of the study overall: Benign specimens had a median around 12% infiltrating lymphocyte percentage. Median T cells were roughly 5,900 in carcinoma and approximately 25,000 in benign specimens.

The protocol was immunoSEQ multiplex PCR, while the TCRdb copy is restricted to in-frame clones and leaves out a portion. The sample yields 9,500 to 13,000 clones, about two thirds seen once. The receptor comes from a human donor with a benign inflammatory bladder lesion. Sequencing was performed on tumor-infiltrating cells from bladder cancer.

CDR3 region: CASSPTGAKEKLFF. CDR3 DNA sequence: TGTGCCAGCAGCCCTACAGGGGCGAAGGAAAAACTGTTTTTT. The genes are TRBV11-2 and TRBJ1-4, with 7 bases identical to TRBD1. This CDR3 is built from 14 residues. Looked up from germline, CDR1 is SGHAT and CDR2 is FQNNGV. V dropped 5 bases and J dropped 8; count of bases not matched to a gene: 8.